These T cell receptor beta chains were read from a single sample in a study of control samples from healthy donors and cancer patients. Profiling relied on immunoSEQ multiplex PCR, and the TCRdb table lists in-frame clones only, not all of them. The profile shows some 410,000 clones, 75% to 95% of them singletons. Sequenced input: PBMCs. Receptors were obtained from a man in his forties or fifties with head and neck cancer. The CDR3 runs from the conserved cysteine through the conserved F or W. Each record gives: V gene, J gene, D gene, CDR3 protein. The D gene is left open where the match is weak.

TRBV7-9,TRBJ1-1,NA,CASSLNRYTEAFF
TRBV7-9,TRBJ1-1,TRBD1,CASSWGQGYTEAFF
TRBV30,TRBJ1-1,TRBD1,CAWGNRDRDTEAFF
TRBV5-6,TRBJ1-5,NA,CASSPKSKGGQPQHF
TRBV6-5,TRBJ1-6,NA,CASSTPQNSNSPLHF
TRBV6-2/TRBV6-3,TRBJ2-1,TRBD1,CASSYAIGTGLSNEQFF
TRBV5-1,TRBJ2-5,TRBD1,CASSLSWTGQETQYF
TRBV7-2,TRBJ1-2,NA,CASSLSGGSYGYTF
TRBV24-1,TRBJ2-2,NA,CATSDAPARELSGELFF
TRBV27,TRBJ1-1,TRBD1,CASSFQTGGMNTEAFF
TRBV4-3,TRBJ1-4,NA,CASSQDSRSSGEKLFF
TRBV7-9,TRBJ2-5,NA,CASSLAQGHQETQYF
TRBV28,TRBJ1-2,NA,CASSRGVDYGYTF
TRBV29-1,TRBJ1-1,NA,CSVESEGEAFF
TRBV28,TRBJ2-7,TRBD2,CASRTSGRSSYEQYF
TRBV3-1/TRBV3-2,TRBJ1-1,TRBD1,CASSRVAGTGSVNTEAFF
TRBV28,TRBJ2-2,NA,CASTPPGRANTGELFF
TRBV19,TRBJ2-1,TRBD1,CASSERGQGLYEQFF
TRBV9,TRBJ2-7,NA,CASSPSGYEQYF
TRBV19,TRBJ2-1,TRBD2,CASSNLAGVYNEQFF
TRBV7-2,TRBJ2-7,NA,CASSFGQYEQYF
TRBV6-2/TRBV6-3,TRBJ2-5,TRBD1,CASSYEIQGGETQYF
TRBV5-6,TRBJ2-3,NA,CASRGRGGGGTDTQYF
TRBV27,TRBJ1-2,NA,CASSSVGGANYGYTF
TRBV4-3,TRBJ2-7,TRBD1,CASSQDWGTGYYEQYF
TRBV24-1,TRBJ1-4,NA,CATSEAPARGKGEKLFF
TRBV3-1/TRBV3-2,TRBJ1-1,NA,CASSQWDTEAFF
TRBV6-1,TRBJ2-7,NA,CASSEMQGYEQYF
TRBV7-8,TRBJ1-5,NA,CASSLAGIRHQPQHF
TRBV6-1,TRBJ2-1,TRBD2,CASIDLAGVTYNEQFF
TRBV7-9,TRBJ2-3,NA,CASSLARNFDTQYF
TRBV14,TRBJ2-7,NA,CASSQPPGQGHSYEQYF
TRBV5-1,TRBJ1-1,NA,CASYQRGAGTEAFF
TRBV7-2,TRBJ1-1,NA,CASSPMDLGRTEAFF
TRBV6-1,TRBJ2-3,NA,CASSEAQGPDTQYF
TRBV7-2,TRBJ2-7,NA,CASSYRRGSYEQYF
TRBV6-5,TRBJ2-7,NA,CASSFGIRGSSYEQYF